Shown below are 15 T cell receptor beta chains from a single sample sequenced in a study of control samples from healthy donors and cancer patients. Here immunoSEQ multiplex PCR was the method, and the copy in TCRdb shows in-frame clones only, minus some. The sample holds 130,000 or so clones, less than 95% seen once. The sequencing sample was made of blood. These receptors all come from a man younger than 30 in good health.

The rearrangement uses TRBV19 and TRBJ1-4, with 10 bases that match TRBD1. Germline V gene sequence: CDR1 LNHDA, CDR2 SQIVND (reference sequence). Germline trimming cut 4 bases from V and 8 bases from J; bases unmatched to any gene: 10. The length of the CDR3 is 16 residues. CDR3 DNA sequence: TGTGCCAGTAGTACTTCTTCCGGGACAGGGGACGAAAAACTGTTTTTT. Its protein is CASSTSSGTGDEKLFF.

V usage is TRBV7-3 and J usage is TRBJ2-1; D uncertain. CDR1 SGHTA and CDR2 FQGTGA come from the germline V gene. V was clipped by 4 bases and J by 6 bases, with 7 bases between them. The CDR3 is 12 residues long. CDR3 protein: CASSSGFNEQFF. The CDR3 bases are TGTGCCAGCAGCTCCGGGTTCAATGAGCAGTTCTTC.

This clone was counted once. The rearrangement uses TRBV5-4 and TRBJ2-7; weak D call: TRBD2 (7 bases). The CDR3 extends over 17 amino acids. Germline CDR1 is SGHNT and CDR2 is YYREEE (reference sequence). With 4 bases removed from V and 0 bases from J, the gap between germline ends came to 20 bases. The CDR3 bases are TGTGCCAGCAGCCCCGTAGTCGTGGGGGGGCCCTCCTACGAGCAGTACTTC. Translation: CASSPVVVGGPSYEQYF.

The rearrangement uses TRBV2 and TRBJ1-5, with TRBD1 matching over 8 bases. V was pared by 8 bases and J by 4 bases, with 10 bases of the junction left unmatched. Germline CDR1 and CDR2: SNHLY and FYNNEI. The CDR3 is 15 amino acids. The CDR3 sequence is CASSFGTGANQPQHF. The CDR3 nucleotides read TGTGCCAGCTCCTTCGGGACAGGAGCTAATCAGCCCCAGCATTTT.

As for this clone: The junction does not match germline at one end; this may be a read error. This chain joins TRBV11-2 and TRBJ1-6; 7 bases map to TRBD1. The CDR3 length is 16 residues. Germline loops: CDR1 SGHAT, CDR2 FQNNGV. CDR3: CASSLDERGLNSPLHF. CDR3 nucleotide sequence: TGTGCCAGCAGCCTAGACGAGAGGGGGCTTAATTCACCCCTCCACTTT.

This clone came up once. CDR3 sequence: CASTLAGGDNEQFF. The CDR3 nucleotides read TGTGCCAGTACCCTAGCGGGGGGGGACAATGAGCAGTTCTTC. J is TRBJ2-1 and V is TRBV19; TRBD2 matches 12 bases. V was pared by 7 bases and J by 5 bases, with 3 bases of the junction left unmatched. There are 14 residues in the CDR3. CDR1 and CDR2 (germline): LNHDA, SQIVND (reference sequence).

This clone was picked up one time. The chain recombines TRBV27 with TRBJ1-2; 7 positions agree with TRBD1. The CDR3 length is 16 residues. Germline values: CDR1 MNHEY, CDR2 SMNVEV (reference sequence). J gave up 1 base and V 4 bases, and 9 bases lay outside the gene matches. The DNA for the CDR3 is TGTGCCAGCAGTTCTGGGACAGTGAGGTATAACTATGGCTACACCTTC. Its protein product is CASSSGTVRYNYGYTF.

This chain links TRBV6-6 with TRBJ2-7; TRBD2 agrees at 8 bases. The V gene's germline CDR1 is MNHNY and CDR2 SVGAGI (reference sequence). This CDR3 has 12 amino acids. V trimming: 8 bases; J trimming: 6 bases; junction bases outside the gene matches: 6. CDR3 protein: CASREGLFEQYF. DNA for the CDR3: TGTGCCAGCCGGGAGGGTTTGTTCGAGCAGTACTTC.

The chain couples TRBV28 to TRBJ2-7; 7 nucleotides line up with TRBD2. V shed 7 bases and J 6 bases; nucleotides not matched to a gene: 12. CDR1 is MDHEN and CDR2 is SYDVKM in the germline V gene. The CDR3 contains 14 residues. This chain's CDR3 is CASTDGREGGEQYF. Written as DNA, the CDR3 is TGTGCCAGCACCGATGGCAGGGAGGGTGGCGAGCAGTACTTC.

CDR3 region: CASSVEGGATDTQYF. The CDR3 DNA reads TGTGCCAGCAGCGTAGAGGGCGGGGCCACAGATACGCAGTATTTT. The V and J genes are TRBV9 and TRBJ2-3; perhaps TRBD2 as D (6 bases). Germline V gene sequence: CDR1 SGDLS, CDR2 YYNGEE. Trimming shortened V by 0 bases and J by 2 bases, and 10 bases separated the two germline ends. The CDR3 totals 15 residues.

CDR3 nucleotides: TGTGCCAGCATCGGAAACACCATATATTTT. Amino acids: CASIGNTIYF. V is TRBV6-5 and J is TRBJ1-3, with D unresolved. The CDR3 is made up of 10 amino acids. Trimming took 7 bases from V and 4 from J, leaving 2 bases between them. CDR1 is MNHEY and CDR2 is SVGAGI in the germline V gene.

The V and J genes are TRBV2 and TRBJ2-1; 9 nucleotides align to TRBD2. Trimming cost V 6 bases and J 7 bases; bases outside gene matches: 7. CDR3 length: 14 residues. Germline assignment: CDR1 SNHLY and CDR2 FYNNEI. The CDR3 loop reads CASRNSGGRNEQFF. Here the CDR3 DNA reads TGTGCCAGCAGAAATAGCGGGGGCCGTAATGAGCAGTTCTTC.

The chain carries TRBV6-1 and TRBJ2-1; possible D gene TRBD2, 5 bases. The CDR3 extends over 13 amino acids. Germline V gene sequence: CDR1 MNHNS, CDR2 SASEGT. V gave up 3 bases and J gave up 8 bases, with 11 bases separating them. The CDR3 spells CASSERDIDEQFF. For the CDR3, the DNA is TGTGCCAGCAGTGAGAGGGATATCGATGAGCAGTTCTTC.

The gene calls are TRBV5-6 and TRBJ1-2, with no clear D. CDR3 size: 13 residues. The germline gives CDR1 SGHDT, CDR2 YYEEEE. Trimming took 6 bases from V and 2 from J, leaving 11 bases between them. The CDR3 sequence is CASNGPTNYGYTF. The CDR3 nucleotides are TGTGCCAGCAACGGACCCACGAACTATGGCTACACCTTC.

This sequence joins TRBV12-3 or TRBV12-4 and TRBJ1-1; D remains unclear. V lost 7 bases, J lost 1 base, and 10 bases lay in between. This CDR3 is 13 amino acids long. The chain's CDR3 is CASINTPNTEAFF. The CDR3 DNA reads TGTGCCAGCATTAATACTCCGAACACTGAAGCTTTCTTT.